Listed here are 4 T cell receptor beta chains from one sample, sequenced in a study of human T cells and chemical hapten exposure. Time point given: patch test 3, about 24 weeks after DPC sensitization. Treatment specified: therapeutic diphenylcyclopropenone sensitization with weekly scalp DPC. MiXCR was run by TCRdb on the RACE reads, yielding one entry per CDR3 protein. Of 85,000 to 100,000 distinct CDR3 sequences in the sample, about 28% were seen once. The sequences come from whole blood, collected in connection with sensitization to the hapten diphenylcyclopropenone (DPC). Receptor source: a middle-aged man with alopecia areata. Some clones in this sample may be carry-over from other donors' samples.

This clonotype was counted between two and nine times. This sequence joins TRBV10-2 and TRBJ2-7; 10 bases match TRBD1. Germline CDR1 reads WSHSY; CDR2 reads SAAADI. The CDR3 has 14 residues. The junction had 5 bases not matched to a gene; V was cut back by 6 bases and J by 3 bases. CDR3: CASRDWTGGYEQYF. Here the CDR3 DNA reads TGCGCCAGCAGGGATTGGACAGGGGGCTACGAGCAGTACTTC.

The sample holds a few counts of this clonotype. J is TRBJ2-3 and V is TRBV5-1; possible D gene TRBD1, 6 bases. The V and J ends lost 1 base and 2 bases respectively, with 11 bases between them. The germline V gene encodes CDR1 SGHRS and CDR2 YFSETQ. The CDR3 contains 15 residues. This CDR3 reads CASSLTGQPTDTQYF. CDR3 sequence (DNA): TGCGCCAGCAGCTTGACAGGACAGCCCACAGATACGCAGTATTTT.

The chain carries TRBV20-1 and TRBJ1-5, with 7 bases that match TRBD1. Germline V gene sequence: CDR1 DFQATT, CDR2 SNEGSKA (reference sequence). V was clipped by 0 bases and J by 11 bases; unmatched bases: 10. The CDR3 covers 14 residues. CDR3 loop: CSARDLQGYKAQHF. CDR3 nucleotide sequence: TGCAGTGCTAGAGATTTACAGGGGTACAAAGCCCAGCATTTT.

This chain connects TRBV5-1 to TRBJ2-3, with D possibly matching TRBD1 (5 bases). CDR1 is SGHRS and CDR2 is YFSETQ in the germline V gene. The CDR3 loop spans 14 amino acids. The ends were cut back, 1 base at V and 4 bases at J, with 10 bases in the middle. CDR3: CASSLFQGADTQYF. CDR3 coding DNA: TGCGCCAGCAGCTTGTTCCAGGGTGCAGATACGCAGTATTTT.